Each of the 20 T cell receptor beta chains below was sequenced from the same sample in a study of vaccination and CD4 T cells after COVID-19. No cognate antigen is known for these TCRs. Cultured CD4+ T-cell DNA underwent Oncomine TCR Beta short-read sequencing. TCRdb re-called the PCR reads with MiXCR, one entry per CDR3 protein. This table holds about 5,600 distinct CDR3 sequences, around 47% found once. Treatment defined: roughly ten-day PBMC culture with coronavirus spike peptide pools or control peptides (ViraFEST assay). Prior to the COVID-19 pandemic (2011-2018), the unexposed donor's CD4+ T cells were collected. Sequencing used CD4+ T cells from blood, cultured in vitro. These receptors all stem from a human donor in good health.

The sample holds a few counts of this clonotype. The chain is built from TRBV27 and TRBJ1-1; 8 bases match TRBD1. This CDR3 has 14 residues. Germline loops: CDR1 MNHEY, CDR2 SMNVEV (reference sequence). The V segment lost 7 bases and the J segment 1 base; nucleotides outside the gene matches: 5. As DNA, the CDR3 is TGTGCCAGCAACAGACAGGGGCCGAACACTGAAGCTTTCTTT. Its protein product is CASNRQGPNTEAFF.

The V and J genes are TRBV7-3 and TRBJ2-7, with D possibly TRBD1 on 7 matching bases. CDR1 is SGHTA and CDR2 is FQGTGA in the germline V gene. V was pared by 5 bases and J by 2 bases, with 16 bases between. The CDR3 totals 15 residues. This chain's CDR3 is CASSLTGGTAYEQYF. Here the CDR3 DNA reads TGTGCCAGCAGCCTTACGGGCGGGACAGCCTACGAGCAGTACTTC.

The chain links TRBV6-5 to TRBJ1-2, with D hard to call. V lost 2 bases, J lost 5 bases, and 9 bases lay in between. This CDR3 spans 13 amino acids. Germline V lookup: CDR1 MNHEY, CDR2 SVGAGI. This CDR3 is CASSYLSTYGYTF. The CDR3 DNA is TGTGCCAGCAGTTACCTCTCGACGTATGGCTACACCTTC.

The rearrangement links TRBV6-1 to TRBJ2-1; 12 bases are shared with TRBD2. V shed 7 bases, J shed 7 bases, and the junction held 8 bases outside the gene matches. Germline V gives CDR1 MNHNS, CDR2 SASEGT. This CDR3 spans 15 amino acids. This chain's CDR3 is CASIGLAGSRNEQFF. The DNA of the CDR3 is TGTGCCAGCATCGGACTAGCGGGGAGTAGGAATGAGCAGTTCTTC.

This chain joins TRBV20-1 and TRBJ1-1; D possibly corresponds to TRBD1 (5 bases). Germline-derived CDR1 and CDR2 are DFQATT and SNEGSKA (reference sequence). The CDR3 sequence is 13 residues long. Trimming removed 3 bases from V and 5 bases from J, with 13 bases in between. This chain's CDR3 is CSASRPGRTEAFF. CDR3 sequence (DNA): TGCAGTGCTAGTAGGCCAGGGAGGACTGAAGCTTTCTTT.

CDR3 DNA sequence: TGTGCCTGGAGTCATCGGGATAATTCACCCCTCCACTTT. Its translation: CAWSHRDNSPLHF. The V call is TRBV30, the J call TRBJ1-6, with D unresolved. Germline assignment: CDR1 GTSNPN and CDR2 SVGIG (reference sequence). Trimming took 2 bases from V and 5 from J, leaving 7 bases between them. This CDR3 is built from 13 residues. Drawing the rest from reference TRBV30 and TRBJ1-6, the complete variable domain is SQTIHQWPATLVQPVGSPLSLECTVEGTSNPNLYWYRQAAGRGLQLLFYSVGIGQISSEVPQNLSASRPQDRQFILSSKKLLLSDSGFYLCAWSHRDNSPLHFGNGTRLTVT.

A word on this clonotype: The CDR3 does not end in the conserved phenylalanine or tryptophan, so this is likely a read error. The rearrangement links TRBV27 to TRBJ2-5; D is ambiguous. Between the trimmed V and J ends, which lost 3 bases and 5 bases, there was a span of 10 bases. Germline V lookup: CDR1 MNHEY, CDR2 SMNVEV (reference sequence). The CDR3 totals 13 residues. CDR3: CASSFQTGETQYL. CDR3 nucleotides: TGTGCCAGCAGTTTTCAAACCGGGGAGACCCAGTACTTA.

V and J are TRBV6-2 or TRBV6-3 and TRBJ1-1; D remains unclear. V dropped 0 bases and J dropped 3 bases, with 8 bases sitting between them. CDR1 and CDR2 from the germline V gene are MNHEY and SVGEGT. The CDR3 length is 14 residues. The CDR3 DNA is TGTGCCAGCAGTTACTCGACCGGGGACACTGAAGCTTTCTTT. Its protein is CASSYSTGDTEAFF.

The chain is built from TRBV27 and TRBJ1-5, with 8 bases matching TRBD1. With V trimmed by 3 bases and J by 2 bases, 0 bases remained unmatched. Germline CDR1 reads MNHEY; CDR2 reads SMNVEV (reference sequence). The CDR3 runs 14 residues. The DNA of the CDR3 is TGTGCCAGCAGTTTGGGACAGGGCAATCAGCCCCAGCATTTT. Protein sequence: CASSLGQGNQPQHF.

This clonotype was detected a few times. The CDR3 protein is CASSFQDRGYTF. The CDR3 nucleotides read TGTGCCAGCAGCTTTCAGGACCGTGGCTACACCTTC. This sequence joins TRBV7-9 and TRBJ1-2; no definite D call. With 3 bases removed from V and 7 bases from J, the gap between germline ends came to 9 bases. In germline, CDR1 is SEHNR, CDR2 FQNEAQ (reference sequence). The CDR3 sequence is 12 residues long. Variable domain in full (rest from reference TRBV7-9 and TRBJ1-2): DTGVSQNPRHKITKRGQNVTFRCDPISEHNRLYWYRQTLGQGPEFLTYFQNEAQLEKSRLLSDRFSAERPKGSFSTLEIQRTEQGDSAMYLCASSFQDRGYTFGSGTRLTVV.

V usage is TRBV12-3 or TRBV12-4 and J usage is TRBJ2-2; D is unresolved. The germline V and J ends were trimmed by 3 bases and 7 bases, with 6 bases remaining between them. CDR3 length: 12 residues. The CDR3 DNA reads as TGTGCCAGCAGTTTGGTGGTCGGGGAGCTGTTTTTT. It specifies CASSLVVGELFF.

This chain connects TRBV5-6 to TRBJ1-1; D is perhaps TRBD1 (6 bases). The ends were cut back, 2 bases at V and 5 bases at J, with 10 bases in the middle. The CDR3 spans 13 residues. In germline, CDR1 is SGHDT, CDR2 YYEEEE. The CDR3 DNA is TGTGCCAGCAGCTTTACAGGGAGGACTGAAGCTTTCTTT. Translation: CASSFTGRTEAFF.

The CDR3 nucleotides read TGTGCCAGCGGGACAGGGGTTGAGCAGTACTTC. This encodes CASGTGVEQYF. This chain uses TRBV2 with TRBJ2-7, with TRBD1 matching over 10 bases. Germline assignment: CDR1 SNHLY and CDR2 FYNNEI. The CDR3 spans 11 residues. Trimming removed 8 bases from V and 7 bases from J; junction bases left unmatched: 2.

V and J are TRBV18 and TRBJ1-1, with D perhaps matching TRBD1 (5 bases). The CDR3 has 15 amino acids. V was shortened by 2 bases and J by 0 bases, with 10 bases between the two germline ends. The germline CDR1 and CDR2 sequences are KGHSH and LQKENI. The CDR3 reads CASSPSGTLNTEAFF. The CDR3 DNA sequence: TGTGCCAGCTCACCAAGCGGGACTTTGAACACTGAAGCTTTCTTT.

This chain joins TRBV27 and TRBJ1-1, with a tentative D call TRBD1 (5 bases). This CDR3 comprises 13 residues. Trimming took 6 bases from V and 4 from J, leaving 12 bases between them. The germline CDR1 and CDR2 sequences are MNHEY and SMNVEV (reference sequence). The DNA for the CDR3 is TGTGCCAGCAGCTCCAGGGTGCCCACTGAAGCTTTCTTT. Its protein product is CASSSRVPTEAFF.

This chain joins TRBV7-3 and TRBJ1-3; D remains ambiguous. The CDR3 has 16 amino acids. V was shortened by 6 bases and J by 0 bases, with 15 bases between the two germline ends. The germline CDR1 and CDR2 sequences are SGHTA and FQGTGA. CDR3 nucleotides: TGTGCCAGCAGTCCCGGCCCAGCCAGCTCTGGAAACACCATATATTTT. Protein sequence: CASSPGPASSGNTIYF.

This chain links TRBV20-1 with TRBJ1-1; 9 nucleotides agree with TRBD1. CDR1 is DFQATT, CDR2 SNEGSKA, per germline (reference sequence). V lost 0 bases, J lost 5 bases, and 7 bases stayed unmatched. This CDR3 spans 15 amino acids. The DNA of the CDR3 is TGCAGTGCTAGAGATAAGGACAGGGGAGTAACTGAAGCTTTCTTT. Its protein is CSARDKDRGVTEAFF.

This clonotype was observed a handful of times. V is TRBV6-4 and J is TRBJ2-2; no reliable D call. The V end was cut by 0 bases, the J end by 4 bases, with 3 bases between. The CDR3 length is 13 residues. From germline, CDR1 is MRHNA and CDR2 SNTAGT. This CDR3 reads CASSDSSTGELFF. CDR3 bases: TGTGCCAGCAGTGACTCTAGCACCGGGGAGCTGTTTTTT.

Here the CDR3 reads CASSLEGAYGYTF. CDR3 nucleotides: TGTGCCAGCAGCTTGGAGGGGGCCTATGGCTACACCTTC. The J gene is TRBJ1-2, the V gene TRBV5-6, with 7 bases fitting TRBD1. V lost 0 bases, J lost 4 bases, and 0 bases stayed unmatched. The CDR3 has 13 residues. From germline, CDR1 is SGHDT and CDR2 YYEEEE.

Only a few counts were recorded for this clonotype. The rearrangement links TRBV12-3 or TRBV12-4 to TRBJ2-7; D remains unclear. V was shortened by 6 bases and J by 3 bases, with 9 bases between the two germline ends. There are 12 residues in the CDR3. CDR3 amino acids: CASSPIGYEQYF. The CDR3 DNA sequence: TGTGCCAGCAGCCCCATCGGCTACGAGCAGTACTTC.